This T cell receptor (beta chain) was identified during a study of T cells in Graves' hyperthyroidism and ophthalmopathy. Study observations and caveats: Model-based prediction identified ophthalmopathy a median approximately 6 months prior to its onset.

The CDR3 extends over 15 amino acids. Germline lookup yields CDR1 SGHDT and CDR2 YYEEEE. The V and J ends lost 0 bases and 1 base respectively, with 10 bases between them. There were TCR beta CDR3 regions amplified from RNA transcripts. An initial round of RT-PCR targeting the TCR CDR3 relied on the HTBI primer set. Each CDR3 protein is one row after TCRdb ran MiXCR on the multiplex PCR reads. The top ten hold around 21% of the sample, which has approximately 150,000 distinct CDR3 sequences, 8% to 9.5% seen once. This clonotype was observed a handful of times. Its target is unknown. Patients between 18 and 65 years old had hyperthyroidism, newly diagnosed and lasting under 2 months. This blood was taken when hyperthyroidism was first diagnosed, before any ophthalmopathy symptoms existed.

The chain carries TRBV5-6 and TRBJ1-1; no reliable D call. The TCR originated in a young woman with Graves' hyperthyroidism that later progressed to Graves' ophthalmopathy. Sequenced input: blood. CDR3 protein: CASSLELSGNTEAFF. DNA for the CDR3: TGTGCCAGCAGCTTGGAGTTGTCGGGGAACACTGAAGCTTTCTTT.